A single sample gave rise to the 28 T cell receptor beta chains below, sequenced in a study of a mutant IDH1 vaccine in newly diagnosed glioma. Repertoires were generated with immunoSEQ multiplex PCR, while TCRdb's copy carries only in-frame clones and drops some. Of over 25,000 clones in the sample, about nine tenths were seen once. These receptors are not linked to any known antigen. Regarding time point: week 5, during vaccination. A single vaccine dose contained 300 ug of mutant IDH1 20-mer peptide, and topical imiquimod was used with it. The sequencing used peripheral blood mononuclear cells (PBMCs), collected from a glioma patient whose treatment included an IDH1 peptide vaccine. Receptor source: a middle-aged woman with glioma. Some clones in this sample may be carry-over from other donors' samples.

The chain combines TRBV4-1 with TRBJ1-5; tentative D call: TRBD1 (6 bases). The germline V and J ends were trimmed by 8 bases and 3 bases, with 17 bases remaining between them. CDR1 and CDR2 (germline): MGHRA, YSYEKL. The CDR3 totals 15 residues. CDR3 in DNA: TGCGCCAGCGGAAGGGACACAGGTGCCAATCAGCCCCAGCATTTT. Its protein product is CASGRDTGANQPQHF.

V and J are TRBV19 and TRBJ1-3; no reliable D call. Trimming took 8 bases from V and 4 from J, leaving 6 bases between them. Germline lookup yields CDR1 LNHDA and CDR2 SQIVND (reference sequence). This CDR3 comprises 11 residues. The CDR3 DNA follows: TGTGCCAGTGCAGAGGGAAACACCATATATTTT. Amino acid sequence: CASAEGNTIYF.

The chain links TRBV7-6 to TRBJ2-3; 10 positions match TRBD2. Germline trimming cut 0 bases from V and 4 bases from J; bases unmatched to any gene: 4. Germline CDR1 is SGHVS and CDR2 is FNYEAQ. The CDR3 sequence is 16 residues long. The CDR3 loop reads CASSLAGSGGADTQYF. Here the CDR3 DNA reads TGTGCCAGCAGCTTAGCAGGGAGCGGGGGGGCAGATACGCAGTATTTT.

V is TRBV27 and J is TRBJ1-1; possibly TRBD1 for D (5 bases). This CDR3 is 13 amino acids long. Trimming left V 5 bases short and J 4 bases short, with 11 bases between. Germline V gene sequence: CDR1 MNHEY, CDR2 SMNVEV (reference sequence). The CDR3 DNA reads TGTGCCAGCAGTAATCAGGGCGGCACTGAAGCTTTCTTT. Protein product: CASSNQGGTEAFF.

The rearrangement uses TRBV29-1 and TRBJ2-7; 9 nucleotides match TRBD1. The germline CDR1 and CDR2 sequences are SQVTM and ANQGSEA. V gave up 5 bases and J gave up 3 bases; unmatched junction bases: 8. This CDR3 contains 14 residues. Here the CDR3 DNA reads TGCAGCGTTATCGGGACAGGGCTGATCTACGAGCAGTACTTC. It codes for CSVIGTGLIYEQYF.

This chain uses TRBV28 with TRBJ1-5; the D gene is possibly TRBD1 (5 bases). CDR1 and CDR2 (germline): MDHEN, SYDVKM. This CDR3 is built from 15 residues. V was pared by 4 bases and J by 1 base, with 11 bases between. The DNA for the CDR3 is TGTGCCAGCAGTTACGGGGGGAGAAGCAATCAGCCCCAGCATTTT. Residues: CASSYGGRSNQPQHF.

Here the CDR3 reads CASSYPVTAGAYEQYF. The CDR3 region has the DNA TGTGCCAGCAGTTACCCCGTGACGGCAGGGGCCTACGAGCAGTACTTC. The chain joins TRBV28 to TRBJ2-7, with D possibly TRBD1 on 6 matching bases. Germline V lookup: CDR1 MDHEN, CDR2 SYDVKM. V dropped 4 bases and J dropped 2 bases, with 18 bases sitting between them. The CDR3 extends over 16 amino acids.

The genes are TRBV9 and TRBJ2-1; 10 bases align to TRBD2. Germline CDR1 is SGDLS and CDR2 is YYNGEE. Losses at the gene ends were 4 bases for V and 7 bases for J; bases not matched to a gene: 8. The CDR3 has 15 amino acids. The CDR3 here is CASSLASGSGNEQFF. CDR3 nucleotide sequence: TGTGCCAGCAGCCTCGCTAGCGGGAGTGGTAATGAGCAGTTCTTC.

The chain couples TRBV9 to TRBJ1-4, with TRBD1 matching 7 bases. V shed 3 bases, J shed 6 bases, and the junction held 8 bases outside the gene matches. Germline V CDR1 and CDR2: SGDLS, YYNGEE. This CDR3 has 15 residues. CDR3 residues: CASSATTGSDEKLFF. CDR3 sequence (DNA): TGTGCCAGCAGCGCCACGACAGGGTCGGATGAAAAACTGTTTTTT.

The V call is TRBV18, the J call TRBJ2-3, with a weak D call TRBD1 (6 bases). Trimming took off 7 bases at V and 3 bases at J, with 8 bases between the two ends. This CDR3 is built from 12 residues. CDR1 and CDR2 from the germline V gene are KGHSH and LQKENI. The CDR3 protein is CASFTGTDTQYF. CDR3 coding DNA: TGTGCCAGCTTCACAGGGACAGATACGCAGTATTTT.

A few counts support this clone. The chain combines TRBV5-5 with TRBJ1-5, with TRBD1 matching over 8 bases. J lost 3 bases, V lost 4 bases, and 9 bases had no gene match. Per the germline V gene, CDR1 is SGHKS and CDR2 is YYEKEE (reference sequence). This CDR3 is 16 amino acids long. The CDR3: CASSPRQGMNNQPQHF. CDR3 DNA sequence: TGTGCCAGCAGCCCTAGACAGGGGATGAACAATCAGCCCCAGCATTTT. Together with reference TRBV5-5 and TRBJ1-5, the CDR3 gives the full variable domain: DAGVTQSPTHLIKTRGQQVTLRCSPISGHKSVSWYQQVLGQGPQFIFQYYEKEERGRGNFPDRFSARQFPNYSSELNVNALLLGDSALYLCASSPRQGMNNQPQHFGDGTRLSIL.

DNA for the CDR3: TGTGCCAGCAGCTTGGAGGACAGGGGGCGCCGAACTGGGGCCAACGTCCTGACTTTC. Translated: CASSLEDRGRRTGANVLTF. V gene TRBV5-4 combines with J gene TRBJ2-6, with 11 bases fitting TRBD1. Looked up from germline, CDR1 is SGHNT and CDR2 is YYREEE (reference sequence). With 0 bases clipped from V and 2 bases from J, the junction kept 7 bases outside the gene matches. The CDR3 totals 19 residues.

Points on this clone: A junction end diverges from the germline sequence, so it may reflect a read error. The CDR3 sequence: CASSLGRGIGYEQYF. DNA of the CDR3: TGTGCTAGCAGCTTAGGGAGGGGAATAGGCTACGAGCAGTACTTC. The genes are TRBV7-7 and TRBJ2-7, with TRBD2 matching 7 bases. The CDR3 runs to 15 residues. Germline V CDR1 and CDR2: SSHAT, FNYEAQ (reference sequence).

The sample holds a few counts of this clone. The chain combines TRBV18 with TRBJ1-6; D is unclear. There are 18 residues in the CDR3. Germline CDR1 KGHSH, CDR2 LQKENI. Trimming took off 4 bases at V and 0 bases at J, with 16 bases between the two ends. The CDR3 DNA follows: TGTGCCAGCTCACGTACACAGACAACTAGCTCCTATAATTCACCCCTCCACTTT. Its protein is CASSRTQTTSSYNSPLHF.

J is TRBJ1-3 and V is TRBV7-9, with D possibly TRBD1 on 5 matching bases. The germline CDR1 and CDR2 sequences are SEHNR and FQNEAQ (reference sequence). The CDR3 is 12 amino acids. V lost 5 bases to trimming and J lost 8 bases, with 10 bases between them. CDR3: CASSPARDTIYF. CDR3 sequence (DNA): TGTGCCAGCAGCCCGGCCAGGGACACCATATATTTT.

This chain links TRBV5-1 with TRBJ2-1, with TRBD2 matching over 14 bases. Germline V gives CDR1 SGHRS, CDR2 YFSETQ. The CDR3 length is 14 residues. J was trimmed by 10 bases and V by 4 bases; bases with no gene match: 4. CDR3 sequence reads: CASSVGTSGGEQFF. CDR3 nucleotides: TGCGCCAGCAGCGTGGGGACTAGCGGGGGCGAGCAGTTCTTC.

Only a few counts were recorded for this clone. The chain combines TRBV15 with TRBJ1-4; 9 bases map to TRBD1. The junction had 7 bases not matched to a gene; V was cut back by 3 bases and J by 2 bases. The CDR3 is 17 amino acids. Germline V CDR1 and CDR2: LNHNV, YYDKDF (reference sequence). The CDR3 loop is CATSSPGQGLTNEKLFF. The CDR3 DNA reads TGTGCCACCAGCAGCCCGGGACAGGGCCTCACTAATGAAAAACTGTTTTTT.

The chain combines TRBV5-5 with TRBJ1-5, with D unclear. This CDR3 has 13 amino acids. Trimming removed 4 bases from V and 7 bases from J, with 12 bases in between. The V gene's germline CDR1 is SGHKS and CDR2 YYEKEE (reference sequence). For the CDR3, the DNA is TGTGCCAGCAGCATTAACGCCGGCCAGCCCCAGCATTTT. Protein sequence: CASSINAGQPQHF.

In this sample, this clone turned up a few times. J is TRBJ2-2 and V is TRBV2; D may be TRBD1 (6 bases). V lost 8 bases, J lost 5 bases, and 12 bases lay in between. The germline CDR1 and CDR2 sequences are SNHLY and FYNNEI. The CDR3 runs 13 residues. CDR3 nucleotides: TGTGCCAGCGGGACACCACTTACCGGGGAGCTGTTTTTT. This translates into CASGTPLTGELFF.

This clone was found once. The CDR3 here is CASSPFGQGYGYTF. In DNA, the CDR3 is TGCGCCAGCAGCCCCTTCGGGCAGGGATATGGCTACACCTTC. The genes are TRBV4-1 and TRBJ1-2; D perhaps matches TRBD1 (5 bases). CDR3 length: 14 amino acids. V lost 4 bases and J 5 bases, leaving 14 bases between the germline ends. Germline lookup yields CDR1 MGHRA and CDR2 YSYEKL.

The V and J genes are TRBV5-1 and TRBJ1-2, with 7 bases that match TRBD1. The trim removed 1 base at V and 5 bases at J, leaving 8 bases unmatched. From germline, CDR1 is SGHRS and CDR2 YFSETQ. This CDR3 comprises 15 residues. The CDR3 sequence: CASSLLRQGDYGYTF. CDR3 in DNA: TGCGCCAGCAGCTTGCTGAGACAGGGTGATTATGGCTACACCTTC.

V and J are TRBV21-1 and TRBJ2-7; TRBD1 was called by the table and not checked on the DNA. TRBV21-1 counts as a pseudogene. This CDR3 spans 18 amino acids. The CDR3 DNA reads as TGTGCCAGCACCCCCCTAGCACGGCCGGGACAGGGGGCCTACGAGCAGTACTTC. Protein: CASTPLARPGQGAYEQYF.

This clone was counted a single time. This chain joins TRBV5-6 and TRBJ1-5; 7 positions agree with TRBD1. The CDR3 is 9 amino acids. The V segment lost 10 bases and the J segment 9 bases; nucleotides outside the gene matches: 1. Germline-derived CDR1 and CDR2 are SGHDT and YYEEEE. The CDR3 region is CAPGGPQHF. The CDR3 coding sequence is TGTGCCCCAGGGGGGCCCCAGCATTTT.

This clone showed up just once. The chain uses TRBV5-4 and TRBJ1-6, with TRBD1 matching over 8 bases. The germline CDR1 and CDR2 sequences are SGHNT and YYREEE (reference sequence). J was trimmed by 10 bases and V by 7 bases; bases with no gene match: 7. This CDR3 spans 13 amino acids. The CDR3 sequence: CASSGGEGSPLHF. The CDR3 DNA follows: TGTGCCAGCTCAGGGGGCGAAGGCTCACCCCTCCACTTT.

The J gene is TRBJ2-1, the V gene TRBV27; TRBD2 agrees at 9 bases. Germline V CDR1 and CDR2: MNHEY, SMNVEV (reference sequence). The CDR3 totals 19 residues. Unmatched junction bases numbered 20, after V lost 5 bases and J lost 6 bases. The CDR3 protein is CASSGRTLAGLVTGNEQFF. The CDR3 region has the DNA TGTGCCAGCAGTGGCCGTACACTAGCGGGCCTTGTGACGGGCAATGAGCAGTTCTTC.

The genes are TRBV28 and TRBJ1-4; D ambiguous. The CDR3 runs to 12 residues. The germline gives CDR1 MDHEN, CDR2 SYDVKM. Between the trimmed V and J ends, which lost 6 bases and 8 bases, there was a span of 10 bases. The CDR3 region is CASSRGYEKLFF. Written as DNA, the CDR3 is TGTGCCAGCAGCAGAGGGTACGAAAAACTGTTTTTT.

This chain links TRBV5-1 with TRBJ1-5; maybe TRBD1 (5 bases). Trimming removed 0 bases from V and 4 bases from J, with 11 bases in between. The CDR3 is 15 residues long. Germline V gene data show CDR1 as SGHRS and CDR2 as YFSETQ. Here the CDR3 DNA reads TGCGCCAGCAGCTTGGAGGGGACGGGGAATCAGCCCCAGCATTTT. Translated, it gives CASSLEGTGNQPQHF. The full variable domain, in which reference TRBV5-1 and TRBJ1-5 provide the parts outside the CDR3, is KAGVTQTPRYLIKTRGQQVTLSCSPISGHRSVSWYQQTPGQGLQFLFEYFSETQRNKGNFPGRFSGRQFSNSRSEMNVSTLELGDSALYLCASSLEGTGNQPQHFGDGTRLSIL.

V gene TRBV4-2 combines with J gene TRBJ2-1; 9 bases match TRBD2. The CDR3 is 16 amino acids. Germline V gene lookup returns CDR1 LGHNA and CDR2 YNFKEQ. The J segment lost 2 bases and the V segment lost 0 bases, leaving 2 bases of the junction unmatched. In nucleotides, the CDR3 is TGTGCCAGCAGCCAAGATGCGGGGGGGACCTACAATGAGCAGTTCTTC. It yields the protein CASSQDAGGTYNEQFF.